The source of this TCR beta chain is a study of T cell changes during pregnancy in multiple sclerosis. J gave up 2 bases and V 4 bases, and 6 bases lay outside the gene matches. CDR3 length: 14 amino acids. Per germline, CDR1 SGHRS and CDR2 YFSETQ. The method was immunoSEQ multiplex PCR; TCRdb's version includes in-frame clones alone and lacks a portion of them. The table includes around 33,000 clones, around 87% detected once. This clone was recorded only once. V and J are TRBV5-1 and TRBJ2-7; TRBD1 matches at 7 bases. The receptor was derived from a female donor in good health, enrolled as a control in a pregnancy study. Here the sequenced sample was CD4+ T cells from peripheral blood mononuclear cells, taken in the third trimester of pregnancy. The CDR3 spells CASSGDSVTYEQYF. Here the CDR3 DNA reads TGCGCCAGCAGCGGGGACAGCGTAACCTACGAGCAGTACTTC.